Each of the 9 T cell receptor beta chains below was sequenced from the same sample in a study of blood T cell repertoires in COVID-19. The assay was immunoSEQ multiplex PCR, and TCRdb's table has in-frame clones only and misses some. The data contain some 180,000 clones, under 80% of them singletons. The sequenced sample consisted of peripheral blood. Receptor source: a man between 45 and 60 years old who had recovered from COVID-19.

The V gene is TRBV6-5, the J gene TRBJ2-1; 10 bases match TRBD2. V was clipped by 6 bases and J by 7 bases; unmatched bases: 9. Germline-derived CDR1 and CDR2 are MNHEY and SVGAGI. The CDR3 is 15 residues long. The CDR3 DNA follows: TGTGCCAGCAGCCCAGGACTAGCGGTCTGGAATGAGCAGTTCTTC. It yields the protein CASSPGLAVWNEQFF.

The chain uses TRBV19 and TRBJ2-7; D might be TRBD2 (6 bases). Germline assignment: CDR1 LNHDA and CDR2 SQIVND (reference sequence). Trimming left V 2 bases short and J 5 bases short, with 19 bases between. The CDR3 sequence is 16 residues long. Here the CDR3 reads CASSIIGRGFADEQYF. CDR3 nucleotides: TGTGCCAGTAGTATAATTGGACGGGGGTTTGCCGACGAGCAGTACTTC.

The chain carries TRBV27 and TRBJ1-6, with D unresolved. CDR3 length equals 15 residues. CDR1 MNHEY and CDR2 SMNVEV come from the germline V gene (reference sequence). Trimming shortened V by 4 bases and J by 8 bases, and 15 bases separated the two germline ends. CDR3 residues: CASSSGRRGYSPLHF. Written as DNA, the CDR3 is TGTGCCAGCAGTTCCGGACGGAGAGGGTATTCACCCCTCCACTTT.

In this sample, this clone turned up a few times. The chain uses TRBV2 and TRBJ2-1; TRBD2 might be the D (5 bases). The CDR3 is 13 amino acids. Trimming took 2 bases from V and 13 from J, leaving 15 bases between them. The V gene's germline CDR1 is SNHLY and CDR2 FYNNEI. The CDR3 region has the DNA TGTGCCAGCAGTGAATTTGGTGGGAGCGAACAGTTCTTC. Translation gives CASSEFGGSEQFF.

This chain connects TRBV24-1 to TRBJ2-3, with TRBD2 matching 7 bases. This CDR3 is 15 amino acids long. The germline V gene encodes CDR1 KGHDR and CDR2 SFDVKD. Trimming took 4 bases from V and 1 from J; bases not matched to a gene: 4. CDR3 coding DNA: TGTGCCACCAGTGACACTGCGGGGGGCACAGATACGCAGTATTTT. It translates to CATSDTAGGTDTQYF.

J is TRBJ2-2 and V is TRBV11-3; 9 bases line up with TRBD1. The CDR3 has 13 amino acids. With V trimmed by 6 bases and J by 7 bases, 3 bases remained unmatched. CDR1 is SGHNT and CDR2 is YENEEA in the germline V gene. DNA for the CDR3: TGTGCCAGCAGTCGGACAGGGGACGGGGAGCTGTTTTTT. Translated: CASSRTGDGELFF. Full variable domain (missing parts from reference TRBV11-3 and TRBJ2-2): EAGVVQSPRYKIIEKKQPVAFWCNPISGHNTLYWYLQNLGQGPELLIRYENEEAVDDSQLPKDRFSAERLKGVDSTLKIQPAELGDSAVYLCASSRTGDGELFFGEGSRLTVL.

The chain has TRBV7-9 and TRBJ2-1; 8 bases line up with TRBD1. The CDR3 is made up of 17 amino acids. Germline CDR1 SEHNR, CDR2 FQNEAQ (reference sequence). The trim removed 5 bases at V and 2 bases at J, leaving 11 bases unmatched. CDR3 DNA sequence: TGTGCCAGCAGCCCAAGGAAAGGACAGGGAACCTACAATGAGCAGTTCTTC. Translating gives CASSPRKGQGTYNEQFF. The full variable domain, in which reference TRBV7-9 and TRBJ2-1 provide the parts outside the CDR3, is DTGVSQNPRHKITKRGQNVTFRCDPISEHNRLYWYRQTLGQGPEFLTYFQNEAQLEKSRLLSDRFSAERPKGSFSTLEIQRTEQGDSAMYLCASSPRKGQGTYNEQFFGPGTRLTVL.

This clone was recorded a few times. The chain's CDR3 is CASNRGTHSPLHF. The CDR3 nucleotides are TGTGCCAGTAATCGCGGCACACATTCACCCCTCCACTTT. The chain employs TRBV19 and TRBJ1-6; D is ambiguous. Germline V CDR1 and CDR2: LNHDA, SQIVND (reference sequence). V lost 7 bases to trimming and J lost 8 bases, with 12 bases between them. The CDR3 runs to 13 residues. The full variable domain, with the rest looked up from reference TRBV19 and TRBJ1-6, is DGGITQSPKYLFRKEGQNVTLSCEQNLNHDAMYWYRQDPGQGLRLIYYSQIVNDFQKGDIAEGYSVSREKKESFPLTVTSAQKNPTAFYLCASNRGTHSPLHFGNGTRLTVT.

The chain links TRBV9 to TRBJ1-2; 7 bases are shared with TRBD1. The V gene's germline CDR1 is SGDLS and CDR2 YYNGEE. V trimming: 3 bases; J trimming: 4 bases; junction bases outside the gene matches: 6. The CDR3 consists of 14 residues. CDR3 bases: TGTGCCAGCAGCGCCGGACAGGAAGGCTATGGCTACACCTTC. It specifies CASSAGQEGYGYTF.